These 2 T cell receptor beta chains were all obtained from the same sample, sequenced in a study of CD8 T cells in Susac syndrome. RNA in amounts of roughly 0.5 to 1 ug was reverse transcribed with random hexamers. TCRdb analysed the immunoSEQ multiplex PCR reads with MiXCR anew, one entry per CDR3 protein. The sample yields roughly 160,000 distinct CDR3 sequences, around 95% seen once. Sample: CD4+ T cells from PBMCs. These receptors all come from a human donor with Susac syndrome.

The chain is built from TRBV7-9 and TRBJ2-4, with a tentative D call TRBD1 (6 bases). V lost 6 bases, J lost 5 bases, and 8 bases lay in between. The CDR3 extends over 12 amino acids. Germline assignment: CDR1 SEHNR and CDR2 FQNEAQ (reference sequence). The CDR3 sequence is CASRRQENIQYF. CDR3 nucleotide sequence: TGTGCCAGCAGAAGACAGGAAAACATTCAGTACTTC.

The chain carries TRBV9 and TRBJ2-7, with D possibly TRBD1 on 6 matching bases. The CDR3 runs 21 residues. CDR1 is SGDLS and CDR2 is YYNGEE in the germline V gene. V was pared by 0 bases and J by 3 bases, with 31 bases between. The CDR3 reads CASSVEPGERYREQFVYEQYF. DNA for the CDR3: TGTGCCAGCAGCGTAGAGCCCGGTGAGAGATACAGGGAACAATTCGTCTACGAGCAGTACTTC.